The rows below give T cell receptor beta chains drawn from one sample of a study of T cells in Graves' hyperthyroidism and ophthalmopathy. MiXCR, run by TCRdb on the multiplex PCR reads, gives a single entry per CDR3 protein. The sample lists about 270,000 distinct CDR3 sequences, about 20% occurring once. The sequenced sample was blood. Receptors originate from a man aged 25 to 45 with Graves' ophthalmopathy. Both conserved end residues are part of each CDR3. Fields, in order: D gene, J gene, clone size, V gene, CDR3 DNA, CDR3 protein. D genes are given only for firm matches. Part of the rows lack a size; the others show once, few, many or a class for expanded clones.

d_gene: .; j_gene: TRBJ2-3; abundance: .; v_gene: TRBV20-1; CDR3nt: TGCAGTGTCGGGGGAGCACGCACAGATACGCAGTATTTT; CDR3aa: CSVGGARTDTQYF
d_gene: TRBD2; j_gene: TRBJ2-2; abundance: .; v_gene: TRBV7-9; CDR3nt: TGTGCCAGCAGCACGCCCGGGGGGGCCAGCGGGGAGCTGTTTTTT; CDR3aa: CASSTPGGASGELFF
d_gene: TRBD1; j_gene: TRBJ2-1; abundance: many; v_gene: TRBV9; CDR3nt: TGTGCCAGCAGCGTGACAGGGGCGACCCTCTCCTACAATGAGCAGTTCTTC; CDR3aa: CASSVTGATLSYNEQFF
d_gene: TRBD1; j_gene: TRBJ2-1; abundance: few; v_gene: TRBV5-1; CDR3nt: TGCGCCAGCAGCAGGGACAGGGGGCGACTGAATTCCTACAATGAGCAGTTCTTC; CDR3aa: CASSRDRGRLNSYNEQFF
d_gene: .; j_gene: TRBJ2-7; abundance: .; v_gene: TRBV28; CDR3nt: TGTGCCAGCCGGGCGGGGTTCGGCTACGAGCAGTACTTC; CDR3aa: CASRAGFGYEQYF
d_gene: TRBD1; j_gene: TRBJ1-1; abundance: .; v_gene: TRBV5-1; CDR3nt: TGCGCCAGCAGCTTCGGACAGGGGCCGAACACTGAAGCTTTCTTT; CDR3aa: CASSFGQGPNTEAFF
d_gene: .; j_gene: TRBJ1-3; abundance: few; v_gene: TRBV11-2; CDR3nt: TGTGCCAGCAGCCATTCGACCCGAAACACCATATATTTT; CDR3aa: CASSHSTRNTIYF
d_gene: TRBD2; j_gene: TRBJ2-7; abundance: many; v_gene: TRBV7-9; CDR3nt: TGTGCCAGCAACCCTAGCGGGGTGCCCGAGCAGTACTTC; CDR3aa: CASNPSGVPEQYF
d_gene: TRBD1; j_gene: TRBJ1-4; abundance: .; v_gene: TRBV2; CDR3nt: TGTGCCAGCAGACCGGGACAGGGTGAAAAACTGTTTTTT; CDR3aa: CASRPGQGEKLFF
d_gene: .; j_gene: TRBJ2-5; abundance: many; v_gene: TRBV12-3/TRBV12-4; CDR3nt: TGTGCCAGCAGTCAAACAGGGCCGCAGACCCAGTACTTC; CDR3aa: CASSQTGPQTQYF
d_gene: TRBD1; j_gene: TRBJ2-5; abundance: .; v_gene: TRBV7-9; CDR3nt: TGTGCCAGCAGCACGGGACAGGGGGCTATAGAGACCCAGTACTTC; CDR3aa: CASSTGQGAIETQYF
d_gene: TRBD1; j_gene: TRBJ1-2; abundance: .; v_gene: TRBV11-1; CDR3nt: TGTGCCAGCAGCTCCGGACAGGGAGGCTATGGCTACACCTTC; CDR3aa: CASSSGQGGYGYTF
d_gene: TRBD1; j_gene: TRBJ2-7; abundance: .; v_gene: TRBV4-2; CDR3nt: TGTGCCAGCAGCCCAGGACAGGGTCAGCAGTACTTC; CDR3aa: CASSPGQGQQYF
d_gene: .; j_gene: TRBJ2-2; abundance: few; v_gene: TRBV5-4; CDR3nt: TGTGCCAGCAGCTTGGAGGGCGCCTTGTCCGGGGAGCTGTTTTTT; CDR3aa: CASSLEGALSGELFF
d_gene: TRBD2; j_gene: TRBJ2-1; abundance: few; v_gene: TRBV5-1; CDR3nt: TGCGCCAGCAGCTCTAGCGGGAGCGCCTACAATGAGCAGTTCTTC; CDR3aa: CASSSSGSAYNEQFF
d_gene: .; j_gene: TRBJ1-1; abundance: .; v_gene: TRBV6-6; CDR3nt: TGTGCCAGCAGTTACTCGCTGGGCCGGTTTTCCACTGAAGCTTTCTTT; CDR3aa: CASSYSLGRFSTEAFF
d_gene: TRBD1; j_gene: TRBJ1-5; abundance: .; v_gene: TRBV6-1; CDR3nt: TGTGCCAGCAGCGCAGACAGGGTACCCTCCAATCAGCCCCAGCATTTT; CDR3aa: CASSADRVPSNQPQHF
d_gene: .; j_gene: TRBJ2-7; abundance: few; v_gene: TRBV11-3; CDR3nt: TGTGCCAGCAGCTTAGGTTGGCAGTCCTACGAGCAGTACTTC; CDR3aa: CASSLGWQSYEQYF
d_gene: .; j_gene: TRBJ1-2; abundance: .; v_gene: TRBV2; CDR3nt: TGTGCCAGAGAACAGATCGGGGTCGGTGGCTACACCTTC; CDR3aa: CAREQIGVGGYTF
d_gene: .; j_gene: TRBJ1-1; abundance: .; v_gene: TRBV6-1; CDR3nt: TGTGCCAGCAACCTCCCTCCGAGGGGCGCCATGAACACTGAAGCTTTCTTT; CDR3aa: CASNLPPRGAMNTEAFF
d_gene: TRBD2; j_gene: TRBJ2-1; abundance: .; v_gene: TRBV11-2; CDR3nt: TGTGCCAGCAGCTTTAGACTAGCGGGAAATCTTGAGCAGTTCTTC; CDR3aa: CASSFRLAGNLEQFF
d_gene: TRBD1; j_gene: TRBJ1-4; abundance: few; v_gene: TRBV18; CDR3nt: TGTGCCAGCTCACCAGGGACAGGGTCTTCTGAAAAACTGTTTTTT; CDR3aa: CASSPGTGSSEKLFF
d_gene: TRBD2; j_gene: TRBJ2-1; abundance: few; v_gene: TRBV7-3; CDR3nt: TGTGCCAGCAGCAGCGGGACTAGCGGGGCTGAGCAGTTCTTC; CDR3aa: CASSSGTSGAEQFF
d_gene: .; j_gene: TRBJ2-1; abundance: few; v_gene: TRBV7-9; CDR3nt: TGTGCCAGCATCGGCGGGCCCGAGGGTTACGATGAGCAGTTCTTC; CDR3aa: CASIGGPEGYDEQFF
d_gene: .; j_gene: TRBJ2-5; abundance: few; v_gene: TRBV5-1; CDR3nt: TGCGCCAGCAGCCAGATCGGACAAGAGACCCAGTACTTC; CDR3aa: CASSQIGQETQYF
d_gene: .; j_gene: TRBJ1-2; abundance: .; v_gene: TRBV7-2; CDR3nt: TGTGCCAGCAGCTTTGCAGCTAACTATGGCTACACCTTC; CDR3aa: CASSFAANYGYTF
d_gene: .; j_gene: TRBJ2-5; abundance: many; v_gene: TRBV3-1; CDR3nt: TGTGCCAGCATCAACCTCGGGGAGCACCAAGAGACCCAGTACTTC; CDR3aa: CASINLGEHQETQYF
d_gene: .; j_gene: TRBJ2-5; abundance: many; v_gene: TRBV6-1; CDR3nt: TGTGCCAGCAGTGGCGGAGGAGAGACCCAGTACTTC; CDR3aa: CASSGGGETQYF
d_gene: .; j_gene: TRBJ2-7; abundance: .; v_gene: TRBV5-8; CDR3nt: TGTGCCAGCAGCTTGCCGACAGAGAGCTCCTACGAGCAGTACTTC; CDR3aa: CASSLPTESSYEQYF
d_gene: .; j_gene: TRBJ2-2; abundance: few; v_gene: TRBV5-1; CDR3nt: TGCGCCAGCAGCTTCCGAGGCAAAGGGGAGCTGTTTTTT; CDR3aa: CASSFRGKGELFF
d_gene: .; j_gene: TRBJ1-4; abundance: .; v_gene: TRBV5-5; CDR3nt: TGTGCCAGCAGCTTGGAAGGGCCGCTTAATGAAAAACTGTTTTTT; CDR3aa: CASSLEGPLNEKLFF
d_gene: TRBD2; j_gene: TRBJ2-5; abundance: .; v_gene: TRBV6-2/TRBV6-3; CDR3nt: TGTGCCAGCAGTGATCGACTAGCGGGAGGGCCGGGGACCCAGTACTTC; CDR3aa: CASSDRLAGGPGTQYF
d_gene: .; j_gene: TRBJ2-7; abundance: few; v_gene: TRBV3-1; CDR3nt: TGTGCCAGCAGCCAAGATAATGGGGGGACGCTCTACGAGCAGTACTTC; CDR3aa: CASSQDNGGTLYEQYF
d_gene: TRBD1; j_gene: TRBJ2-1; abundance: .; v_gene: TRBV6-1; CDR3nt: TGTGCCAGCAGTGCCGGGACAGGGGGGTACAATGAGCAGTTCTTC; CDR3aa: CASSAGTGGYNEQFF
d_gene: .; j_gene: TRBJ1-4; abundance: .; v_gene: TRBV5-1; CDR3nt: TGCGCCAGCAGCGGAGGACGGAATGAAAAACTGTTTTTT; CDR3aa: CASSGGRNEKLFF
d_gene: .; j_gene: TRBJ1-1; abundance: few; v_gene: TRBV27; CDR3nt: TGTGCCAGCAGTGTTCTCAGGGCACCGAACACTGAAGCTTTCTTT; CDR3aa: CASSVLRAPNTEAFF
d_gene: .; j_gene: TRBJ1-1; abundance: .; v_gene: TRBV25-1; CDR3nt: TGTGCCAGCAGTGAATCCCCGGGGTACACTGAAGCTTTCTTT; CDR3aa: CASSESPGYTEAFF
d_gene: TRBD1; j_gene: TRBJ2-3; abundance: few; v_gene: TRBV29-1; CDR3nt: TGCAGCGTGAGCCCGGGACAGGTGCTAGGCACAGATACGCAGTATTTT; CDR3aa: CSVSPGQVLGTDTQYF
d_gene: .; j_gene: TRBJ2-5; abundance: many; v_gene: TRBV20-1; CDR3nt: TGCAGTGCTTCCCCCGGGACGAGGGAGACCCAGTACTTC; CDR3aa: CSASPGTRETQYF
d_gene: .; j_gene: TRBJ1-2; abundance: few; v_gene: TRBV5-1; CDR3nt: TGCGCCAGCAGCTTGGACGGGGATGGCTACACCTTC; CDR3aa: CASSLDGDGYTF
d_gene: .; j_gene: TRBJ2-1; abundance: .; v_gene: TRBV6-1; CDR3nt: TGTGCCGCCCTTAAGGAAACAGGGAGCTCCTACAATGAGCAGTTCTTC; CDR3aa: CAALKETGSSYNEQFF
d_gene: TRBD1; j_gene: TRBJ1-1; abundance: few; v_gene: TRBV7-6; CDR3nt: TGTGCCAGCAGCATCAGACAGGGGGCTTGGACTGAAGCTTTCTTT; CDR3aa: CASSIRQGAWTEAFF
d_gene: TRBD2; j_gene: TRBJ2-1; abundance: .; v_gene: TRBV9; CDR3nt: TGTGCCAGCAGCCCAGGGACTAGCGGGAGTCGGGATGAGCAGTTCTTC; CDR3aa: CASSPGTSGSRDEQFF
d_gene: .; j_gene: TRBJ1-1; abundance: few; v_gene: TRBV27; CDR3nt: TGTGCCAGCCTCCCTGGGTGGGCCCTGAACACTGAAGCTTTCTTT; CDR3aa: CASLPGWALNTEAFF
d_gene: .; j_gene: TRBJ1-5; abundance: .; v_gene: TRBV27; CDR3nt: TGTGCCAGCAGTTCCTTCAAAACAGGGAGTTATCAGCCCCAGCATTTT; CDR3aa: CASSSFKTGSYQPQHF
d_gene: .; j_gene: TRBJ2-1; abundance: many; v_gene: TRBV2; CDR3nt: TGTGCCAGCAGTGTAGGTGCCAGGTACAATGAGCAGTTCTTC; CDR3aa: CASSVGARYNEQFF
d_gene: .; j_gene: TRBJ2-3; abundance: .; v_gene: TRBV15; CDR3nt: TGTGCCACCAGCGTTGACCTAGCTGGTACGCAGTATTTT; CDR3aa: CATSVDLAGTQYF
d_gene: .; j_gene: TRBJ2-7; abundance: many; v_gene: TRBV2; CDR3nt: TGTGCCAGCAGGACACTGGGACACGATTACGAGCAGTACTTC; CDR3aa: CASRTLGHDYEQYF